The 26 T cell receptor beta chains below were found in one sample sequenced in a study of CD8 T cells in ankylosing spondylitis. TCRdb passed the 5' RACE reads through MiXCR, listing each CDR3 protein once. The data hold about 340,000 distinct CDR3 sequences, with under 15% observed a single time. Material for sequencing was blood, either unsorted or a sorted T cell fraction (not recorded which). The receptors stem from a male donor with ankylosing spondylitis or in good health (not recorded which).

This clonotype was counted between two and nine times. The CDR3 loop reads CASSLRRERGYNEQFF. CDR3 sequence (DNA): TGTGCCAGCAGCTTAAGGAGGGAGAGGGGATACAATGAGCAGTTCTTC. The J gene is TRBJ2-1, the V gene TRBV7-2, with D possibly TRBD2 on 6 matching bases. CDR1 SGHTA and CDR2 FQGNSA come from the germline V gene. The CDR3 is 16 amino acids. Trimming left V 2 bases short and J 4 bases short, with 15 bases between.

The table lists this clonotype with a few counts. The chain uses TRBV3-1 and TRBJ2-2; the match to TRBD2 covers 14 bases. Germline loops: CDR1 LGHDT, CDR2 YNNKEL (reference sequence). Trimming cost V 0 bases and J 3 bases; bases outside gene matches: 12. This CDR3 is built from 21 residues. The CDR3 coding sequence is TGTGCCAGCAGCCAAGATGTGGGGGCTGGACTAGCGGGGGGACACACCGGGGAGCTGTTTTTT. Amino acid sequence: CASSQDVGAGLAGGHTGELFF.

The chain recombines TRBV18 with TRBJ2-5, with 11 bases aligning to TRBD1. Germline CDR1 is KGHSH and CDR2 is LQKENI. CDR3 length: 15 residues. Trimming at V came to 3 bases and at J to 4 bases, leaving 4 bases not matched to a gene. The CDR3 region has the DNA TGTGCCAGCTCACCGGCTGGGACAGGGGGAGAGACCCAGTACTTC. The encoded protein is CASSPAGTGGETQYF.

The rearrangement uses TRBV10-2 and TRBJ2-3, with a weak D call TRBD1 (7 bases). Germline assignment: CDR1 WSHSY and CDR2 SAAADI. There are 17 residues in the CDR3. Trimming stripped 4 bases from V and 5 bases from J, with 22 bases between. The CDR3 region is CASSALGQGGAEDTQYF. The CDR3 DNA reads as TGCGCCAGCAGTGCCCTTGGGCAGGGGGGAGCTGAAGATACGCAGTATTTT.

The DNA for the CDR3 is TGTGCCAGCAGCCAAGAAGGAAGAAGGAACTCCTACGAGCAGTACTTC. Protein sequence: CASSQEGRRNSYEQYF. The chain links TRBV3-1 to TRBJ2-7; D is unresolved. Germline CDR1 LGHDT, CDR2 YNNKEL (reference sequence). CDR3 size: 16 residues. The V end lost 0 bases, the J end lost 0 bases, and 12 bases lay between the germline ends.

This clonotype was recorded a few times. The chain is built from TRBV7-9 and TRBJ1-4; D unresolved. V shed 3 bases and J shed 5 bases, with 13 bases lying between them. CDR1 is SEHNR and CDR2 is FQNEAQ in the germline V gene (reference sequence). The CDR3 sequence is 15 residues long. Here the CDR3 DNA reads TGTGCCAGCAGCTTGCGGGGAGGACTAAATGAAAAACTGTTTTTT. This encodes CASSLRGGLNEKLFF.

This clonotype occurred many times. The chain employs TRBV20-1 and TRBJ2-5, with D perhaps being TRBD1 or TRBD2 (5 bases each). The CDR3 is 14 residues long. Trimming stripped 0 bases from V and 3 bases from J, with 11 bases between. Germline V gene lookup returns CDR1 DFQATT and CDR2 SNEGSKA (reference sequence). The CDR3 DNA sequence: TGCAGTGCTAGAGAGGTAGAGGGGAAAGAGACCCAGTACTTC. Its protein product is CSAREVEGKETQYF.

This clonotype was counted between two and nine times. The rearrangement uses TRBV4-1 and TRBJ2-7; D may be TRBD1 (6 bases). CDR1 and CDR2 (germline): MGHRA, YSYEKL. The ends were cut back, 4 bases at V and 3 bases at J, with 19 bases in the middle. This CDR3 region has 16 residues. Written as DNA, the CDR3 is TGCGCCAGCAGCCCTTCAGGGGACGGAATTATCTACGAGCAGTACTTC. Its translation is CASSPSGDGIIYEQYF.

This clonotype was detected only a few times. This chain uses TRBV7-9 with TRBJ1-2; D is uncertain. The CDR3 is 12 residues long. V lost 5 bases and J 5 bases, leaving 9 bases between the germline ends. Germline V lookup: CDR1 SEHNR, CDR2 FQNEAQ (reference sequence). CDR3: CASSHRMYGYTF. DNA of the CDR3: TGTGCCAGCAGCCATAGAATGTATGGCTACACCTTC.

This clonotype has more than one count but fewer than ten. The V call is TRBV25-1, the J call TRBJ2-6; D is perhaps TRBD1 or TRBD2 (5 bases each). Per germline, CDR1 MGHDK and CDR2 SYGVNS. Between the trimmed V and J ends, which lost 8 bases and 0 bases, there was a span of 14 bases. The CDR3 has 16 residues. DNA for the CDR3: TGTGCCAGCGCACCGGGACGGAACTCTGGGGCCAACGTCCTGACTTTC. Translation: CASAPGRNSGANVLTF.

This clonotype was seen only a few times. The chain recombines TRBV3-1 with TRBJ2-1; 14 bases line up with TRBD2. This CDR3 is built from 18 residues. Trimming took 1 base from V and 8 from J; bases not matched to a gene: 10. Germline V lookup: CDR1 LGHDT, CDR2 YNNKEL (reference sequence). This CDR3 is CASSQARSRTSGGHEQFF. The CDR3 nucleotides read TGTGCCAGCAGCCAAGCCCGCTCGCGGACTAGCGGGGGGCATGAGCAGTTCTTC.

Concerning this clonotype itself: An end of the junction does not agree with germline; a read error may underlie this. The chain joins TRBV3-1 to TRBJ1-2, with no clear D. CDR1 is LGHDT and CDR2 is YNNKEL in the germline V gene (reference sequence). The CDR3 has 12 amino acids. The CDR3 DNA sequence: TGTGCCACCAGCACCGTCGTCTATGGCTACACCTTC. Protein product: CATSTVVYGYTF.

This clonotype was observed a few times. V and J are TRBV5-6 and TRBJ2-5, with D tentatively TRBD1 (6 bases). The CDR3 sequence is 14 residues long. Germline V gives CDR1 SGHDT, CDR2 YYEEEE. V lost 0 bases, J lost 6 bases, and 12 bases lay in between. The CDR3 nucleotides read TGTGCCAGCAGCTTGGTCCAGGGGAGCAAGACCCAGTACTTC. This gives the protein CASSLVQGSKTQYF.

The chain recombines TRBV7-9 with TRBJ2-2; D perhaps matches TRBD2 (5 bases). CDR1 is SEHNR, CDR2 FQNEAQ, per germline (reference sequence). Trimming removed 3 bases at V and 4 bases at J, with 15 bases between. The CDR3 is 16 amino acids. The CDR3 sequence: CASSFSPGMITGELFF. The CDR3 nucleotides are TGTGCCAGCAGCTTTAGTCCGGGGATGATCACCGGGGAGCTGTTTTTT.

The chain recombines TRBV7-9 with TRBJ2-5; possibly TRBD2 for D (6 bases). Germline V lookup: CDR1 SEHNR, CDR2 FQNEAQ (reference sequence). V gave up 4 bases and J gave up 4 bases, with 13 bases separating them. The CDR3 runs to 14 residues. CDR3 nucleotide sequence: TGTGCCAGCAGCTCCACCCGGCGGGGAGAGACCCAGTACTTC. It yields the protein CASSSTRRGETQYF.

The CDR3 region has the DNA TGTGCCAGCAAGCGGGACCCCCTTTTCTCCTACAATGAGCAGTTCTTC. Translated: CASKRDPLFSYNEQFF. V is TRBV7-2 and J is TRBJ2-1; 7 nucleotides align to TRBD2. This CDR3 is 16 amino acids long. V shed 7 bases, J shed 0 bases, and the junction held 9 bases outside the gene matches. CDR1 and CDR2 (germline): SGHTA, FQGNSA.

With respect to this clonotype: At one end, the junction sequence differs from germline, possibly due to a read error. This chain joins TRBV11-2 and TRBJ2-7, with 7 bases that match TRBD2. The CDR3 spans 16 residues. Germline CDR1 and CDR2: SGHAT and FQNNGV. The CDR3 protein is CASSLEASSGSYEQYF. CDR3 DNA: TGTGCCAGCAGCCTAGAGGCGTCTAGCGGTTCCTACGAGCAGTACTTC.

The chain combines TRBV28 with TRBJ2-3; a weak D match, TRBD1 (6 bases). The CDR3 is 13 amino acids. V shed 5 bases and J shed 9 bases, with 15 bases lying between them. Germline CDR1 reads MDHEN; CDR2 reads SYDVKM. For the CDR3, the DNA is TGTGCCAGCAGTCCAGGGGTAAGGACCACGCAGTATTTT. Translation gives CASSPGVRTTQYF.

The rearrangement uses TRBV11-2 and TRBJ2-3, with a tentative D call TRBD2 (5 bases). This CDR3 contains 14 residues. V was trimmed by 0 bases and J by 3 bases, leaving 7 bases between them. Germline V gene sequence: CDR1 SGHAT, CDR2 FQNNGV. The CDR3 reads CASSLDGGTDTQYF. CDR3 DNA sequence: TGTGCCAGCAGCTTAGATGGCGGGACAGATACGCAGTATTTT.

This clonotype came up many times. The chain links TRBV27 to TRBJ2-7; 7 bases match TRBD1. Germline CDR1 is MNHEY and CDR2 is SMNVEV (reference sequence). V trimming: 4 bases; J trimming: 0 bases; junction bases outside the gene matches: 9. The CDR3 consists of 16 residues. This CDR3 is CASSSRQGLSSYEQYF. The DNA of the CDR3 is TGTGCCAGCAGTTCCAGACAGGGCCTTAGCTCCTACGAGCAGTACTTC.

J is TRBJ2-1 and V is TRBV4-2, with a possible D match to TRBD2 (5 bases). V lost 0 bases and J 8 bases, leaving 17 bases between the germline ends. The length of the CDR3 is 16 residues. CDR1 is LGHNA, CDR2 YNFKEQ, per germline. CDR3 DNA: TGTGCCAGCAGCCAAGAATTCGGTGAATCGGGATATGAGCAGTTCTTC. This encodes CASSQEFGESGYEQFF.

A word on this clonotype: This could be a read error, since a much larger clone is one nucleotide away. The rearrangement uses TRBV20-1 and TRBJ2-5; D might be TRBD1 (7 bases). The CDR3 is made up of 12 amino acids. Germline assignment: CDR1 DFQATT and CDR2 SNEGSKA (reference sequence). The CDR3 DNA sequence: TGCAGTACTAGAGGCCAGGGGGGGACCCAGTACTTC. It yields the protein CSTRGQGGTQYF.

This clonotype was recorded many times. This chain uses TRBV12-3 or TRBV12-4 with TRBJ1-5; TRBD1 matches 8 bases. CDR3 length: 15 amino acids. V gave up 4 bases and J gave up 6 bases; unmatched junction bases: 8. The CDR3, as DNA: TGTGCCAGCAGTTCTTCCCGACAGGGGACTCAGCCCCAGCATTTT. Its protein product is CASSSSRQGTQPQHF.

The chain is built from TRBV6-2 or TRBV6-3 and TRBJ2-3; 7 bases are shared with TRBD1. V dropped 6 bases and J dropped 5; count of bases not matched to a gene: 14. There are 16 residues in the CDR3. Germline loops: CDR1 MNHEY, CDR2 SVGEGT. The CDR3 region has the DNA TGTGCCAGCAGGACCTTACCGGGACAGTCTAAAGATACGCAGTATTTT. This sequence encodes CASRTLPGQSKDTQYF.

CDR3 nucleotide sequence: TGTGCCAGCAGTGGGTGGCAGCTGAACACTGAAGCTTTCTTT. It yields the protein CASSGWQLNTEAFF. The chain carries TRBV6-1 and TRBJ1-1; D uncertain. The CDR3 is 14 residues long. The V end was cut by 4 bases, the J end by 0 bases, with 9 bases between. Germline V gene sequence: CDR1 MNHNS, CDR2 SASEGT.

CDR3 DNA sequence: TGTGCCAGCAGTTTAACAGGGTTAGAGACCCAGTACTTC. Translating it yields CASSLTGLETQYF. The chain combines TRBV12-3 or TRBV12-4 with TRBJ2-5; D might be TRBD1 (6 bases). V was clipped by 2 bases and J by 4 bases, with 8 bases between them. The CDR3 totals 13 residues.